This TCR beta chain was obtained from a study of T-cell reconstitution after alpha-beta-depleted transplantation in children. The study's findings and limits: Two months or so post-transplant, alpha-beta T cells reportedly derived from several hundred expanded graft clones.

Ten or more counts support this clonotype. The antigen remains unidentified. The TCRbeta library was prepared with unique molecular identifiers. TCRdb re-called the PCR reads through MiXCR, storing one row per CDR3 protein. Here the sample spans approximately 490,000 distinct CDR3 sequences, over 9.5% being singletons. The junction had 11 bases not matched to a gene; V was cut back by 5 bases and J by 3 bases. This CDR3 has 16 amino acids. CDR1 and CDR2 (germline): MNHEY, SVGEGT. The source material was PBMCs, sampled before TCRalphabeta/CD19-depleted stem cell transplant. This TCR came from a child aged 2 to 15 with inherited bone marrow failure, due to receive a stem cell transplant. J is TRBJ1-1 and V is TRBV6-2 or TRBV6-3; 8 bases are shared with TRBD1. The CDR3 loop is CASSRRRDRRDTEAFF. The CDR3 nucleotides are TGTGCCAGCAGTCGCCGCCGGGACAGGCGGGACACTGAAGCTTTCTTT.